This TCR beta chain was found in a study of blood T cell repertoires in COVID-19. About the research overall: T cells, B-cell-depleted T cells, or PBMCs provided the cDNA or gDNA that served as material.

Per germline, CDR1 SGHRS and CDR2 YFSETQ. The V end was cut by 4 bases, the J end by 4 bases, with 14 bases between. This CDR3 has 14 residues. Study processing details: Reference gene primer amplification gave estimated nucleated cell counts. Assay: immunoSEQ multiplex PCR; the TCRdb copy retains only in-frame clones and omits some. The V and J calls and clone size were taken over from that table, and D and trimming were inferred from the DNA. The data hold more than 250,000 clones, with about 91% observed a single time. In this sample, this clone turned up a few times. Sequencing was done on a sample of peripheral blood. The chain joins TRBV5-1 to TRBJ1-2, with D possibly being TRBD1 (5 bases). This TCR derives from a woman under 40 with COVID-19, enrolled during active disease. In DNA form, the CDR3 reads TGCGCCAGCAGCCCCCTTAGGGGTGGCTATGGCTACACCTTC. It yields the protein CASSPLRGGYGYTF. Looking up the rest from reference TRBV5-1 and TRBJ1-2 gives the full variable domain: KAGVTQTPRYLIKTRGQQVTLSCSPISGHRSVSWYQQTPGQGLQFLFEYFSETQRNKGNFPGRFSGRQFSNSRSEMNVSTLELGDSALYLCASSPLRGGYGYTFGSGTRLTVV.